The clone carrying this TCR beta chain was observed a few times. Its antigen is not known. This record belongs to a study of CD8 T cells in ankylosing spondylitis. Study-level results: Disease-linked clones were found to be CD8+ and relatively rare in peripheral blood. Some of these motif variants have turned up before, in reports on reactive arthritis synovial fluid and blood. Disease-linked clones reportedly concentrated significantly in matched ankylosing spondylitis synovial fluid. What seemed typical of ankylosing spondylitis blood was a TCR beta motif built from roughly eight highly homologous variants.

Quantitative barcoded 5'-RACE was used to prepare TCR beta libraries. One entry per CDR3 protein results from TCRdb running MiXCR on the 5' RACE reads. The sample records more than 600,000 distinct CDR3 sequences, under 20% being singletons. Trimming left V 5 bases short and J 5 bases short, with 10 bases between. The CDR3 covers 12 residues. In germline, CDR1 is KGHSH, CDR2 LQKENI. This receptor was identified in a male donor with ankylosing spondylitis. V and J are TRBV18 and TRBJ2-7; D remains ambiguous. Sequencing input: blood, either unsorted or a sorted T cell fraction (not recorded which). Here the CDR3 reads CASSSLLHEQYF. CDR3 sequence (DNA): TGTGCCAGCTCATCCCTGCTCCACGAGCAGTACTTC.